The TCR beta chain under discussion was sequenced for a study of post-analysis software for immune sequencing data. Study context: Relapsing-remitting, secondary progressive and progressive-relapsing forms made up the multiple sclerosis disease courses. Overall study results and limits: When compared against controls, multiple sclerosis patients showed significantly lower normalized Chao1 diversity. Analysis by F measure revealed that same-batch samples clustered strongly together. Four or five TRBV segments, including TRBV5-6, TRBV5-1 and TRBV20-1, were more frequent in patients than controls.

A word on this clonotype: Its antigen is currently unknown.

CDR1 and CDR2 from the germline V gene are DFQATT and SNEGSKA (reference sequence). V lost 7 bases to trimming and J lost 3 bases; unmatched junction nucleotides: 6. The CDR3 is 13 amino acids. Carried by the TCR beta cDNA libraries were unique molecular identifiers. T cells numbering about 0.85 to 11 million yielded cDNA molecules that totaled about 500,000. MiXCR, run by TCRdb on the PCR reads, gives a single entry per CDR3 protein. The sample has a few hundred thousand distinct CDR3 sequences; 30% to 40% are singletons. The sample comprised blood. This receptor was obtained from a girl aged 2-17 years with multiple sclerosis. The J gene is TRBJ1-5, the V gene TRBV20-1; 7 bases align to TRBD1. CDR3: CSVRGGVNQPQHF. In DNA, the CDR3 is TGCAGTGTCAGGGGGGGGGTCAATCAGCCCCAGCATTTT.